This TCR beta chain was sequenced during a study of shared clonotypes between healthy human individuals. A word on this clone: Antigen: not known.

General study findings and limits: Estimated clonotype richness was generally higher in naive than memory subsets.

Per the germline V gene, CDR1 is SGDLS and CDR2 is YYNGEE. Trimming took off 0 bases at V and 2 bases at J, with 16 bases between the two ends. The CDR3 is 17 amino acids. TCRdb's copy holds only in-frame clones and misses some; the assay was immunoSEQ multiplex PCR. The repertoire holds 300,000 to 400,000 clones, with more than 75% as singletons. The donors, all of them Caucasian adults, lived in Nashville, Tennessee. CD8 memory cells included CD45RO+ cells plus CCR7-negative CD45RA+ TemRA cells. The J gene is TRBJ2-3, the V gene TRBV9; tentatively, D is TRBD1 or TRBD2 (5 bases each). This receptor was identified in a man between 18 and 35 years old in good health. Input material: memory CD8+ T cells sorted from blood. This sample's subset: CD45RO+ cells pooled with CCR7-negative TemRA cells. The CDR3: CASSVGAGTLDTDTQYF. For the CDR3, the DNA is TGTGCCAGCAGCGTAGGTGCCGGGACCCTCGACACAGATACGCAGTATTTT. The full variable domain, rest sourced from reference TRBV9 and TRBJ2-3, is DSGVTQTPKHLITATGQRVTLRCSPRSGDLSVYWYQQSLDQGLQFLIQYYNGEERAKGNILERFSAQQFPDLHSELNLSSLELGDSALYFCASSVGAGTLDTDTQYFGPGTRLTVL.